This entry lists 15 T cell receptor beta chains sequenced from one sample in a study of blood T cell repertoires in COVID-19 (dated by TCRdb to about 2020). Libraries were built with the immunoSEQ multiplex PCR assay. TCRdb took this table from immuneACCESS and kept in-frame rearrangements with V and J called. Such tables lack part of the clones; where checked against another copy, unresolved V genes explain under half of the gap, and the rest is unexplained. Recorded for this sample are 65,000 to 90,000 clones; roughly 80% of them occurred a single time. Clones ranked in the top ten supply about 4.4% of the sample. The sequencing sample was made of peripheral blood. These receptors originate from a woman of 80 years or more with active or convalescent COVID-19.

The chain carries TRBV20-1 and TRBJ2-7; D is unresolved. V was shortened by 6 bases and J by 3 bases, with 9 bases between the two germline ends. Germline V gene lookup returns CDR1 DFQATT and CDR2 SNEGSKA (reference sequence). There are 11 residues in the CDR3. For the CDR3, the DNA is TGCAGTGCAACACAGAACTACGAGCAGTACTTC. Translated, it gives CSATQNYEQYF.

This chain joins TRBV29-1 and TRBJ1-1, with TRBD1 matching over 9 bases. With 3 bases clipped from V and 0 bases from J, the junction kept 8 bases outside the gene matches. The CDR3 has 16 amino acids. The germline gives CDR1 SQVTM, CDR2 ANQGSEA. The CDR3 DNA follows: TGCAGCGTTGAGGGTTACAGGGGGCTTGTGAACACTGAAGCTTTCTTT. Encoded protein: CSVEGYRGLVNTEAFF.

CDR3: CAWSRTGEKLFF. The DNA of the CDR3 is TGTGCCTGGAGTAGGACAGGTGAAAAACTGTTTTTT. This sequence joins TRBV30 and TRBJ1-4; 7 positions agree with TRBD1. Germline CDR1 GTSNPN, CDR2 SVGIG (reference sequence). This CDR3 has 12 residues. J gave up 7 bases and V 2 bases, and 1 base lay outside the gene matches.

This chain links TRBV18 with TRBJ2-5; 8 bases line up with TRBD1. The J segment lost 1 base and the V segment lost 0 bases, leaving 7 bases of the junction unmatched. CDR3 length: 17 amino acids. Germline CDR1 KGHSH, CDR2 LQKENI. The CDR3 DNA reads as TGTGCCAGCTCACCACCGTCTTACAGGGGGGTCCAAGAGACCCAGTACTTC. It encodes CASSPPSYRGVQETQYF.

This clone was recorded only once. In DNA form, the CDR3 reads TGTGCCAACGACCTGGGACAGGGGTGGCCCCTCCACTTT. Translated, it gives CANDLGQGWPLHF. The J gene is TRBJ1-6, the V gene TRBV24-1; 10 bases match TRBD1. Germline V CDR1 and CDR2: KGHDR, SFDVKD. The CDR3 has 13 residues. Trimming cost V 11 bases and J 13 bases; bases outside gene matches: 10.

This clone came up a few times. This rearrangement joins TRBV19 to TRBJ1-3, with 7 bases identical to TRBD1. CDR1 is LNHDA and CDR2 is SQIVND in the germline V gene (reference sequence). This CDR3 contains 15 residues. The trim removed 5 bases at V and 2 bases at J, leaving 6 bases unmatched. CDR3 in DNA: TGTGCCAGTAGTTGGGACAGACTCGCTGGAAACACCATATATTTT. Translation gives CASSWDRLAGNTIYF.

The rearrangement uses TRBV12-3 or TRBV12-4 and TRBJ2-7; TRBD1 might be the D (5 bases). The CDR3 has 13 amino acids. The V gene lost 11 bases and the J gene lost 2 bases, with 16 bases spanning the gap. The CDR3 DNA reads TGTGCCCCTCTCCCCCCCAGGGCCTACGAGCAGTACTTC. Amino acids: CAPLPPRAYEQYF.

In nucleotides, the CDR3 is TGTGCCAGCGCCCGAGGAGCGGGGGGACCCTCAGATACGCAGTATTTT. Translated, it gives CASARGAGGPSDTQYF. This chain joins TRBV7-3 and TRBJ2-3; 9 positions agree with TRBD2. Germline trimming cut 8 bases from V and 4 bases from J; bases unmatched to any gene: 13. Germline V gene data show CDR1 as SGHTA and CDR2 as FQGTGA. The CDR3 has 16 residues.

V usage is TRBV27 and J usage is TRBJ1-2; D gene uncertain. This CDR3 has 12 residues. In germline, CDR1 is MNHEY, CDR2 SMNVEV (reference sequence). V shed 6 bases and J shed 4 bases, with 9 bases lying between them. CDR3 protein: CASREASYGYTF. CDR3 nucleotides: TGTGCCAGCAGAGAGGCGAGCTATGGCTACACCTTC.

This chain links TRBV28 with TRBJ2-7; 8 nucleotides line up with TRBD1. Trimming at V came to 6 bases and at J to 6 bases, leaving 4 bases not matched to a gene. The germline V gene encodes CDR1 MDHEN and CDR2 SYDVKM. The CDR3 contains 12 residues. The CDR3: CASSWTGLEQYF. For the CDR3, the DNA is TGTGCCAGCAGCTGGACAGGGCTCGAGCAGTACTTC. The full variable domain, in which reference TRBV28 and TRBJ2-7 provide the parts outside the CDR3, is DVKVTQSSRYLVKRTGEKVFLECVQDMDHENMFWYRQDPGLGLRLIYFSYDVKMKEKGDIPEGYSVSREKKERFSLILESASTNQTSMYLCASSWTGLEQYFGPGTRLTVT.

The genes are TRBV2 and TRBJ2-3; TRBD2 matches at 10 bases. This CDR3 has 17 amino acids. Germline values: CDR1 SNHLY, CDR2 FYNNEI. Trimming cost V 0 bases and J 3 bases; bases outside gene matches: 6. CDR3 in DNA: TGTGCCAGCAGTGAAGCGAGCGCTAGCGGGAGTACAGATACGCAGTATTTT. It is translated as CASSEASASGSTDTQYF.

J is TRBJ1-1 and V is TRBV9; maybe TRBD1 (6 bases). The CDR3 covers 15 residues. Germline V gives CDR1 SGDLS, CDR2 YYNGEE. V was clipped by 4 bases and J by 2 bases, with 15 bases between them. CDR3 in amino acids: CASSPGGAINTEAFF. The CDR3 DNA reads TGTGCCAGCAGCCCTGGGGGCGCGATTAACACTGAAGCTTTCTTT.

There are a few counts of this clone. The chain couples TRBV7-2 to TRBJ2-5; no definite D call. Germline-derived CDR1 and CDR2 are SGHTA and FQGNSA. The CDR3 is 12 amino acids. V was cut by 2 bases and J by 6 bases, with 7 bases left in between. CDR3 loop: CASSLSLQTQYF. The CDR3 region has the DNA TGTGCCAGCAGCTTATCACTCCAGACCCAGTACTTC.

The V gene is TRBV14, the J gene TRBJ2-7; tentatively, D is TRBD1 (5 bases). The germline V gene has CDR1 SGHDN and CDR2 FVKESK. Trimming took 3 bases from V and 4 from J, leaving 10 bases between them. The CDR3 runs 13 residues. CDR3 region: CASSQPGRYEQYF. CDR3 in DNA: TGTGCCAGCAGCCAGCCAGGGCGGTACGAGCAGTACTTC.

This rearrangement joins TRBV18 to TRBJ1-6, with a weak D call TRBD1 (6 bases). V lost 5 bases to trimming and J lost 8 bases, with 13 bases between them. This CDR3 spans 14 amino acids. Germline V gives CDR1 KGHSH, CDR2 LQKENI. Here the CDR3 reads CASSLGGPDSPLHF. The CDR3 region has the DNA TGTGCCAGCTCATTAGGGGGTCCCGATTCACCCCTCCACTTT.